The 15 T cell receptor beta chains reported below all come from one sample, sequenced in a study of T cells in Graves' hyperthyroidism and ophthalmopathy. RNA transcripts yielded amplified TCR beta CDR3 regions. HTBI primers drove first-round RT-PCR of the TCR CDR3. Using its own MiXCR run on the multiplex PCR reads, TCRdb lists one record per CDR3 protein. The top ten clones hold about a quarter of a sample with 470,000 or so distinct CDR3 sequences, about 20% of them seen once. The sequenced material came from blood. The receptors here all came from a man between 18 and 35 years old with Graves' hyperthyroidism.

This clonotype was seen more than once but under ten times. This chain uses TRBV4-1 with TRBJ1-2; 9 nucleotides line up with TRBD1. V dropped 6 bases and J dropped 3; count of bases not matched to a gene: 2. The CDR3 spans 13 residues. Germline V gene data show CDR1 as MGHRA and CDR2 as YSYEKL. The CDR3 reads CASRGQGDYGYTF. CDR3 DNA sequence: TGCGCCAGCAGGGGACAGGGAGACTATGGCTACACCTTC.

The gene calls are TRBV11-2 and TRBJ2-5, with a possible D match to TRBD2 (6 bases). V lost 4 bases, J lost 6 bases, and 18 bases lay in between. CDR3 length: 15 amino acids. Germline V lookup: CDR1 SGHAT, CDR2 FQNNGV. In nucleotides, the CDR3 is TGTGCCAGCAGCTCCGGGAGTCACGGTGAACAGACCCAGTACTTC. Its translation is CASSSGSHGEQTQYF.

The J gene is TRBJ1-1, the V gene TRBV19; D is undetermined. Germline loops: CDR1 LNHDA, CDR2 SQIVND (reference sequence). Between the trimmed V and J ends, which lost 4 bases and 0 bases, there was a span of 9 bases. The CDR3 consists of 14 residues. CDR3 DNA sequence: TGTGCCAGTAGTACGGAACTCATGAACACTGAAGCTTTCTTT. It codes for CASSTELMNTEAFF.

J is TRBJ1-5 and V is TRBV6-1; D ambiguous. V lost 6 bases to trimming and J lost 2 bases, with 8 bases between them. Germline CDR1 reads MNHNS; CDR2 reads SASEGT. The CDR3 loop spans 13 amino acids. The CDR3 spells CASRSTGNQPQHF. The CDR3 DNA reads as TGTGCCAGCAGGTCGACCGGCAATCAGCCCCAGCATTTT.

In this sample, this clonotype turned up many times. The V call is TRBV29-1, the J call TRBJ2-5; 7 positions match TRBD1. V gave up 1 base and J gave up 3 bases; unmatched junction bases: 8. The CDR3 is 15 residues long. Per the germline V gene, CDR1 is SQVTM and CDR2 is ANQGSEA. The CDR3 loop is CSVEGQGRREETQYF. The DNA of the CDR3 is TGCAGCGTTGAAGGACAGGGTCGCAGGGAAGAGACCCAGTACTTC.

About this clonotype itself: A much larger clone differs from this one at a single base, so this may be a read error. This chain uses TRBV6-2 or TRBV6-3 with TRBJ1-1; 7 bases are shared with TRBD1. This CDR3 spans 13 amino acids. J was trimmed by 3 bases and V by 6 bases; bases with no gene match: 4. CDR1 and CDR2 (germline): MNHEY, SVGEGT. The CDR3 reads CASRMQGDTEAFF. The CDR3 bases are TGTGCCAGCAGGATGCAGGGGGACACTGAAGCTTTCTTT.

This clonotype came up a few times. Written as DNA, the CDR3 is TGTGCCAGCAGTCCTACAGGAGAAGGAGAGACCCAGTACTTC. It codes for CASSPTGEGETQYF. The chain recombines TRBV12-3 or TRBV12-4 with TRBJ2-5; possible D gene TRBD1, 5 bases. Trimming shortened V by 5 bases and J by 4 bases, and 14 bases separated the two germline ends. This CDR3 region has 14 residues.

The table lists this clonotype with many counts. The chain recombines TRBV5-1 with TRBJ2-7; TRBD1 matches at 7 bases. Unmatched junction bases numbered 10, after V lost 1 base and J lost 3 bases. The CDR3 spans 16 residues. In germline, CDR1 is SGHRS, CDR2 YFSETQ. In DNA, the CDR3 is TGCGCCAGCAGCTTGTGGAGTGGGACAGCCCACTACGAGCAGTACTTC. Translated, it gives CASSLWSGTAHYEQYF. Supplemented by reference TRBV5-1 and TRBJ2-7, the full variable domain reads KAGVTQTPRYLIKTRGQQVTLSCSPISGHRSVSWYQQTPGQGLQFLFEYFSETQRNKGNFPGRFSGRQFSNSRSEMNVSTLELGDSALYLCASSLWSGTAHYEQYFGPGTRLTVT.

Points on this clonotype: A clone one base away is much larger, so this may be a read error. The chain joins TRBV6-1 to TRBJ1-6; D remains unclear. Germline-derived CDR1 and CDR2 are MNHNS and SASEGT. The CDR3 has 14 residues. V dropped 6 bases and J dropped 5 bases, with 11 bases sitting between them. The CDR3 nucleotides read TGTGCCAGCAGACCGGGTCCTGATAATTCACCCCTCCACTTT. It yields the protein CASRPGPDNSPLHF.

The chain has TRBV20-1 and TRBJ1-1; D is perhaps TRBD1 (6 bases). The CDR3 sequence is 14 residues long. Per germline, CDR1 DFQATT and CDR2 SNEGSKA (reference sequence). V was shortened by 0 bases and J by 8 bases, with 16 bases between the two germline ends. For the CDR3, the DNA is TGCAGTGCTAGAGATCTCCGGGGGGCGCCGGAAGCTTTCTTT. This sequence encodes CSARDLRGAPEAFF.

The J gene is TRBJ1-3, the V gene TRBV6-1, with D perhaps matching TRBD1 (6 bases). The CDR3 extends over 16 amino acids. Germline CDR1 MNHNS, CDR2 SASEGT. V lost 5 bases, J lost 4 bases, and 18 bases lay in between. The CDR3 DNA reads TGTGCCAGCAGTAATACCCAGGGACATGGAGGAAACACCATATATTTT. Translating gives CASSNTQGHGGNTIYF.

Many counts were recorded for this clonotype. J is TRBJ2-7 and V is TRBV6-5, with a tentative D call TRBD2 (5 bases). Germline CDR1 is MNHEY and CDR2 is SVGAGI. The V and J ends lost 0 bases and 0 bases respectively, with 12 bases between them. The CDR3 sequence is 16 residues long. CDR3 in amino acids: CASSYSTGVSSYEQYF. In nucleotides, the CDR3 is TGTGCCAGCAGTTACTCGACCGGGGTTAGCTCCTACGAGCAGTACTTC.

V usage is TRBV12-3 or TRBV12-4 and J usage is TRBJ2-7, with 8 bases fitting TRBD1. The CDR3 is 14 amino acids. J gave up 2 bases and V 7 bases, and 7 bases lay outside the gene matches. The CDR3 loop reads CASTFGQGPYEQYF. The CDR3 bases are TGTGCCAGCACCTTCGGACAGGGCCCCTACGAGCAGTACTTC.

This rearrangement joins TRBV6-1 to TRBJ1-5; a possible D gene is TRBD1 (5 bases). Germline assignment: CDR1 MNHNS and CDR2 SASEGT. The CDR3 contains 15 residues. Between the trimmed V and J ends, which lost 0 bases and 4 bases, there was a span of 10 bases. CDR3 sequence (DNA): TGTGCCAGCAGTGAAGCTAGTGGGACGAATCAGCCCCAGCATTTT. The encoded protein is CASSEASGTNQPQHF.

This clonotype has at least ten counts. The chain joins TRBV6-1 to TRBJ2-7, with D perhaps TRBD1 or TRBD2 (5 bases each). Germline V gene sequence: CDR1 MNHNS, CDR2 SASEGT. There are 14 residues in the CDR3. Trimming cost V 5 bases and J 1 base, with 12 bases left between them. The CDR3 loop is CASSPWGLSYEQYF. CDR3 nucleotides: TGTGCCAGCAGTCCCTGGGGGTTGTCCTACGAGCAGTACTTC.